This record covers a single TCR beta chain. This record belongs to a study of shared clonotypes between healthy human individuals. Profiled with immunoSEQ multiplex PCR; TCRdb holds only in-frame clones, not every one. This sample yields more than 2,000,000 clones, of which about 92% are seen a single time; around 0.15% belongs to the top ten. Germline trimming cut 8 bases from V and 2 bases from J; bases unmatched to any gene: 9. Germline V CDR1 and CDR2: MDHEN, SYDVKM. This CDR3 has 15 amino acids. The sample comprised naive CD4+ T cells sorted from blood. Regarding subset: CD45RA+ positively selected. This sequence joins TRBV28 and TRBJ1-1, with TRBD1 matching 9 bases. The receptor was derived from a man younger than 35 in good health. CDR3: CASDGTGYRNTEAFF. The DNA for the CDR3 is TGTGCCAGCGATGGGACAGGGTACCGTAACACTGAAGCTTTCTTT.